This record concerns one T cell receptor (beta chain) sequence. Its recognized antigen is unknown. Base qualities are missing; no much larger clone stands one base away. This entry is derived from a study of cytomegalovirus exposure and HLA in healthy donors (dated by TCRdb to 2016 to 2017). For context, the study as a whole: An earlier analysis of about 530 of the donors reported 276 Gb of sequence data and 117 million unique TCR beta sequences obtained from some 170 million T cells. Roughly 300 gigabases of sequencing data and roughly 80 million unique TCR sequences made up an early release that covered nearly 650 HLA-typed donors. Of the 300 to 450 genotyped donors, approximately 83% fell in the genetic ancestry cluster associated with self-reported Caucasian donors. The study was designed to test whether signatures of past pathogen exposure could be identified by cataloging public T cell receptors. The study used immunosequencing to profile the T cell repertoires of hundreds of subjects and linked those repertoires to cytomegalovirus serostatus. In addition to the first cohort of 666 subjects, a separate validation cohort of 120 different subjects was used. To predict cytomegalovirus infection status, the study brought together high-throughput TCR immunosequencing, statistical association of individual TCRs with disease status, and machine learning. A later analysis re-analyzed previously published TCR beta repertoires from 666 donors and added high-resolution HLA genotyping to study TCR occurrence patterns. Rather than drawing on any new phenotypic data, the later analysis identified candidate immune exposures from TCR beta sequences and the way those sequences occurred across donors. To decide whether each TCR beta V gene segment behaved as functional or pseudogenic, an earlier analysis of approximately 590 of the donors relied on high-throughput TCR beta sequencing. Alongside the repertoire data, information on donor age, sex, ethnicity and CMV serostatus was compiled. Genome-wide SNP genotypes for about 65% of the 666 donors were used in a later genetic analysis, which treated that subset as a discovery cohort. All discovery cohort repertoires had been generated on a single sequencing platform. Both class I and class II loci were covered by HLA typing, at four-digit resolution. The number of typed donors differed by locus: roughly 620-630 for A, B, C, DRB1 and DQB1; 522 for DQA1; approximately 610 for DPA1; and 400 to 480 for DPB1. About five DR-DQ haplotypes were treated as single units for association and clustering because of strong linkage in the cohort. On average, roughly 240,000 unique TCR beta nucleotide sequences were sequenced per donor among roughly 430 genotyped donors of the cohort, with roughly a sixth of those sequences being non-productive.

The cohort consisted of 600 or so healthy bone marrow donors. At the time of sampling, all cohort members were nominally healthy, though unrecorded immune exposures were likely present. The donor tested CMV seropositive, placing the donor among the 289 seropositive members of the cohort. Each donor provided a peripheral blood sample, and peripheral blood mononuclear cells were used for TCR beta sequencing. The Qiagen DNeasy Blood Extraction Kit was used to extract genomic DNA from the blood cell samples. Its CDR3 holds 14 amino acids, cysteine through phenylalanine. Just CDR3 DNA is preserved here, 42 bases in frame from base 1. Via the germline V gene (reference sequence), CDR1 is LNHDA and CDR2 SQIVND. Germline trimming: 6 bases from V, 4 bases from J; junction bases outside gene matches: 4. Receptors were amplified or captured by the immunoSEQ multiplex PCR assay. For the multiplex PCR, a mixture combining 60 forward primers for TCR Vbeta segments and 13 reverse primers for TCR Jbeta segments was used. The CDR3 region of rearranged TCR beta genes was amplified from genomic DNA with a multiplex PCR assay. Amplified TCR beta libraries were sequenced as 87-base-pair reads on the Illumina HiSeq System. Under the source paper's analysis protocol: In a later analysis, approximately 74 million unique TCR beta chains were counted across the roughly 610 repertoires, and about 9.9 million of these chains were shared by at least two donors. To remove PCR and sequencing errors, raw reads were error-corrected and collapsed into unique sequences using a nearest-neighbor algorithm that merged closely related sequences. CDR3 sequences were aligned to IMGT reference sequences to assign V, D and J gene segments. For a sequence to be retained, at least a six-nucleotide match to both a V gene segment and a J gene segment was required. Rearrangements were called productive when the CDR3 lacked stop codons and stayed in frame with V and J; all others were non-productive. CDR3 was defined according to IMGT convention as the region running from the second conserved V-encoded cysteine to the conserved J-encoded phenylalanine. The earlier analysis of some 550 of the donors excluded any sequence lacking an unambiguous match to a single V gene segment. In an earlier analysis of roughly 600 of the donors, a V segment was called functional when productive rearrangements were above 56.7%, and segregating when the standard deviation between donors exceeded 5%. To diagnose cytomegalovirus status from the catalog of TCR beta chain sequences, a statistical classification framework was built. A later analysis assigned V and J genes by comparing TCR nucleotide sequences with IMGT/GENE-DB human TR gene sequences. Using the TCRdist pipeline, a later analysis assigned CDR3 sequences along with most-parsimonious VDJ recombination scenarios. In a later analysis, every TCR beta chain was defined by the combination of its CDR3 amino acid sequence and its V-gene family, and reads without a unique V-gene family were dropped. As a way to deal with suspected cross-contamination and a sequencing artifact, a later analysis dropped roughly 620 nucleotide sequences that were highly shared and had low generation probability. In a later analysis, a clonal expansion index for each public chain was calculated from normalized within-repertoire ranks of inferred template counts. Generation probabilities in a later analysis came from a VDJ recombination model fitted to out-of-frame rearrangements, and those results were checked against IGoR. In a later analysis, TCR-TCR, TCR-HLA and TCR-CMV co-occurrence was scored with hypergeometric tests, and a repertoire-size bias correction was applied to TCR pairs. False discovery rates were estimated in a later analysis by permuting HLA or CMV assignments 20 times. In a later analysis, co-occurring TCRs were grouped using DBSCAN, with TCRdist sequence similarity added in when clustering inside HLA-allele-positive subsets. Repertoires with fewer than 30,000 or more than 120,000 public chains, plus five repertoires with anomalous nucleotide sharing, were excluded from co-occurrence clustering. TCRdb limited this immuneACCESS table to in-frame rearrangements with V and J called. A share of clones is missing; checked studies link under half to unresolved V genes, and the rest is unexplained. V and J calls and clone size are copied from that table; D and trimming were computed from the DNA. In all, the sample holds 150,000 to 200,000 clones, and 70% to 80% of those were seen once. The top ten constitute more than 0.35% of the sample.

Summary of the overall study and its limitations: A cluster of highly shared sequence variants was judged likely to be a technical artifact of the sequencing pipeline. CMV serostatus was the only immune exposure information available for the cohort. According to a later analysis, most CMV-associated TCR beta chains appeared to be HLA-restricted, and the HLA associations seemed to be driven largely by CMV exposure. Compared with the approximately 670-donor mean, donors in an Asian-associated ancestry cluster had fewer N-insertions in productive TCRs, according to a later genetic analysis. A later analysis associated about 17,000 TCR beta sequences with specific HLA alleles at a false discovery rate of 0.05. In an earlier analysis of roughly 500 of the donors, most TCR beta V segments appeared in productive rearrangements about 87% or about 30% of the time, broadly matching IMGT annotations. Three of the identified cytomegalovirus-associated TCR beta chains were confirmed in vitro to be specific for cytomegalovirus antigens. Some IMGT-functional V segments, including TRBV6-2 and TRBV6-3, could not be told apart with the 87-base-pair reads, so those segments were excluded. According to a later analysis, parvovirus B19, influenza, CMV and Epstein-Barr virus appeared linked to several top co-occurrence clusters. A further reported finding was that TCR beta sequences accurately predicted the HLA-A and HLA-B alleles for most subjects in the first cohort. In a later analysis, the rate of TCR association differed among HLA loci, with DRB1 alleles having the most associated TCRs and HLA-C alleles having the fewest. It was suggested by the authors that the approach could potentially be generalized to other disease states and immunological phenotypes. Linkage disequilibrium might explain the correlated functional status among segregating V segments, but an unknown experimental factor could not be excluded. While some public TCRs were present in many individuals, most TCR sequences turned up only very rarely across donors. Assigning TCR associations to individual alleles was difficult when HLA alleles, especially DR and DQ, strongly co-occurred. The study listed around 160 TCR beta chains as associated with cytomegalovirus. Compared with equally common non-associated chains, HLA-associated TCR beta chains in a later analysis were more clonally expanded and had lower generation probabilities. In a later genetic analysis, a missense DCLRE1C variant was associated with V-gene and J-gene trimming of TCR beta chains, and the association was replicated in an independent cohort. The presence/absence analyses assumed that sequencing depth was roughly uniform across donors, and that assumption may not be true. Cytomegalovirus status was reported to be diagnosed by the classifier with high specificity and sensitivity in both the original and validation cohorts. Approximately 18 rarely observed V segments, including chromosome 9 orphons, were excluded from the earlier analysis of just under 600 of the donors because counts were too low. Because HLA typing was missing for some donors at each locus, association tests included only the typed subset. Only TCR beta chains were sequenced in this cohort, and the absence of alpha or paired-chain data limited detectable features.

Recombination joined TRBV19 with TRBJ2-2; the junction holds 8 bases that match TRBD1. Specimen: PBMCs. The sequence came from a male donor in good health and CMV-seropositive. The CDR3 region has the sequence CASRPGQATGELFF. The DNA sequence reads TGTGCCAGTAGACCGGGACAGGCCACCGGGGAGCTGTTTTTT.